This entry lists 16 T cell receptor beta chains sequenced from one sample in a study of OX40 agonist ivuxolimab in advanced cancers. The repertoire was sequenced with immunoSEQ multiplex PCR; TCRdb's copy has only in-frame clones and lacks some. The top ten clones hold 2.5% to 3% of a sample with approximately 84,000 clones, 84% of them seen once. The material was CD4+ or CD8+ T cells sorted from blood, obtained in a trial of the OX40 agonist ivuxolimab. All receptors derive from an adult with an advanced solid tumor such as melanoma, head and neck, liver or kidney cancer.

CDR3 bases: TGTGCCAGTCGGAATCCAGGCTCTGGGGCCAACGTCCTGACTTTC. The encoded protein is CASRNPGSGANVLTF. The rearrangement joins TRBV7-9 to TRBJ2-6; no definite D call. CDR1 and CDR2 (germline): SEHNR, FQNEAQ (reference sequence). Trimming removed 9 bases from V and 0 bases from J, with 12 bases in between. This CDR3 is 15 amino acids long.

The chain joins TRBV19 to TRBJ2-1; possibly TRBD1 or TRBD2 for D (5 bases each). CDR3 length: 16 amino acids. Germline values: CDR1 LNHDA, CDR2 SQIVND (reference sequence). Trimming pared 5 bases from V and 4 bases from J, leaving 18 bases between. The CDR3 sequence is CASSVGSWDLYNEQFF. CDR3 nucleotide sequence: TGTGCCAGTAGTGTGGGCAGTTGGGACCTTTACAATGAGCAGTTCTTC.

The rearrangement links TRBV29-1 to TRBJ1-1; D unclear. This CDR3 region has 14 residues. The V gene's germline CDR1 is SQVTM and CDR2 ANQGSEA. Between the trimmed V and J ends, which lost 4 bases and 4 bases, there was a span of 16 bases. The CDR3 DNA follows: TGCAGCGTTGTGGGTACGCGATGGAGCACTGAAGCTTTCTTT. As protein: CSVVGTRWSTEAFF.

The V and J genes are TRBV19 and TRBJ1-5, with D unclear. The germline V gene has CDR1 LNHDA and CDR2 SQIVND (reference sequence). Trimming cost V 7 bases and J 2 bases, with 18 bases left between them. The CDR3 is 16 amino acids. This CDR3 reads CASMEGTASGNQPQHF. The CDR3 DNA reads TGTGCCAGTATGGAGGGAACCGCTAGCGGCAATCAGCCCCAGCATTTT.

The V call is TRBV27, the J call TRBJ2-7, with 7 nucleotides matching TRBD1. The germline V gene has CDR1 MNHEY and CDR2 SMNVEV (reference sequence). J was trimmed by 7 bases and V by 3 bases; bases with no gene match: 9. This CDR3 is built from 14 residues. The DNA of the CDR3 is TGTGCCAGCAGTTTCCTCGGGACAGACCAGGAGCAGTACTTC. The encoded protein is CASSFLGTDQEQYF.

The CDR3 protein is CASSYVGGGNTIYF. DNA for the CDR3: TGTGCCAGCAGTTACGTGGGGGGAGGAAACACCATATATTTT. This chain joins TRBV6-6 and TRBJ1-3; D might be TRBD1 (5 bases). This CDR3 contains 14 residues. Germline-derived CDR1 and CDR2 are MNHNY and SVGAGI (reference sequence). Trimming took 2 bases from V and 4 from J, leaving 9 bases between them.

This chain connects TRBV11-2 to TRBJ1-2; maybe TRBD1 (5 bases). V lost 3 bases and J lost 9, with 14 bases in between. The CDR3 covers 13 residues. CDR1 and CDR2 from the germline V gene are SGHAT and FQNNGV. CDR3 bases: TGTGCCAGCAGCTTGGTCACGGGGGAACGCTACACCTTC. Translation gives CASSLVTGERYTF.

The CDR3 is CASSGAGQGTDTQYF. CDR3 nucleotide sequence: TGTGCCAGCAGCGGGGCGGGGCAGGGCACAGATACGCAGTATTTT. This chain connects TRBV9 to TRBJ2-3; maybe TRBD2 (6 bases). Germline CDR1 is SGDLS and CDR2 is YYNGEE. V lost 3 bases and J lost 1, with 12 bases in between. The CDR3 extends over 15 amino acids.

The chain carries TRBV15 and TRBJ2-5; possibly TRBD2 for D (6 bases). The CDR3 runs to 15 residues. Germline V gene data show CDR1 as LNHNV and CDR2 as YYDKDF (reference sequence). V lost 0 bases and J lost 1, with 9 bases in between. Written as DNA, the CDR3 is TGTGCCACCAGCAGAGAATATAGCGGCCAAGAGACCCAGTACTTC. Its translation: CATSREYSGQETQYF.

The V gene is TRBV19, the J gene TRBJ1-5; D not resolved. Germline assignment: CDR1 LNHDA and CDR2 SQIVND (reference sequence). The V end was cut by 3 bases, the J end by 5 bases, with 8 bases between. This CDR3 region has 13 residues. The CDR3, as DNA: TGTGCCAGTAGTATCTCCTGGGATCAGCCCCAGCATTTT. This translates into CASSISWDQPQHF.

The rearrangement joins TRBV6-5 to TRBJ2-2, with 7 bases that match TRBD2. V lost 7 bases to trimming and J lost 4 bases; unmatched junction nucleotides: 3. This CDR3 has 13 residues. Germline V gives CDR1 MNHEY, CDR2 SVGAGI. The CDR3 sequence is CASTWGGTGELFF. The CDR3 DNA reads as TGTGCCAGCACCTGGGGGGGCACCGGGGAGCTGTTTTTT.

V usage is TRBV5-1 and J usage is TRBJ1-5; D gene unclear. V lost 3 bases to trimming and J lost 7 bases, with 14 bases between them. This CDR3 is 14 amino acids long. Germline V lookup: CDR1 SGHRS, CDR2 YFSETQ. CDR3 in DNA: TGCGCCAGCAGCTCGGGCCCCGACGGACAGCCCCAGCATTTT. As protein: CASSSGPDGQPQHF.

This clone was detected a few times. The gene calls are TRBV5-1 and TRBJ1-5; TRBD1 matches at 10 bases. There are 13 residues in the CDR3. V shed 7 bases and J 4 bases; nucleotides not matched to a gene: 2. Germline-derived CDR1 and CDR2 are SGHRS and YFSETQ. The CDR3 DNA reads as TGCGCCAGCGAGGACAGGGGGAATCAGCCCCAGCATTTT. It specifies CASEDRGNQPQHF. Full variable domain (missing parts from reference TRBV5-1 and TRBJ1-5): KAGVTQTPRYLIKTRGQQVTLSCSPISGHRSVSWYQQTPGQGLQFLFEYFSETQRNKGNFPGRFSGRQFSNSRSEMNVSTLELGDSALYLCASEDRGNQPQHFGDGTRLSIL.

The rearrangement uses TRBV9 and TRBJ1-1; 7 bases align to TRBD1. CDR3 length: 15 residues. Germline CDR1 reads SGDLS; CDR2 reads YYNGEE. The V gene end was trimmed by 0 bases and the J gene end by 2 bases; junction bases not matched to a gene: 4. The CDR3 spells CASSVATGANTEAFF. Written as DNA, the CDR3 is TGTGCCAGCAGCGTAGCAACAGGGGCCAACACTGAAGCTTTCTTT.

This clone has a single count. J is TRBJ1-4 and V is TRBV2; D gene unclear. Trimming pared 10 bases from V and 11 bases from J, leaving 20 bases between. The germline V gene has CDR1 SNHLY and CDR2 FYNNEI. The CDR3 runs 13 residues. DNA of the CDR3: TGTGCCAACGCCTTGGGCCAGAAGAACAAACTGTTTTTT. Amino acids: CANALGQKNKLFF.

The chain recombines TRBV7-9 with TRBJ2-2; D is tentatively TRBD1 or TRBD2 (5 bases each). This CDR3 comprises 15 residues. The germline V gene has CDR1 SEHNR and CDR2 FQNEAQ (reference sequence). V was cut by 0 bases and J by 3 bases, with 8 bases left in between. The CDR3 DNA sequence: TGTGCCAGCAGCTTAGCGGGGGAATACACCGGGGAGCTGTTTTTT. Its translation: CASSLAGEYTGELFF.